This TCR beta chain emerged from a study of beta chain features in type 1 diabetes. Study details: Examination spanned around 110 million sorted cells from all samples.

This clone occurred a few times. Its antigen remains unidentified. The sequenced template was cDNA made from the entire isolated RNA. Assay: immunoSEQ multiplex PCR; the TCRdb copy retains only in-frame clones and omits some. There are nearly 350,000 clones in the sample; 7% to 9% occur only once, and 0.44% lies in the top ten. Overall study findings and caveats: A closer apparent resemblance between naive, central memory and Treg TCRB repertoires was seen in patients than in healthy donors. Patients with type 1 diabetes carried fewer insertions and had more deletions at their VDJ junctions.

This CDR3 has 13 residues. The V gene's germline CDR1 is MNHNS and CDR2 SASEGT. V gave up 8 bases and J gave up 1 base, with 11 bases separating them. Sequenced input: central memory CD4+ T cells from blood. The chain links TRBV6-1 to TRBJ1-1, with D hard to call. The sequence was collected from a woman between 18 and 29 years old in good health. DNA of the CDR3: TGTGCCAGCCAGTTGATACAGAACACTGAAGCTTTCTTT. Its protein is CASQLIQNTEAFF.